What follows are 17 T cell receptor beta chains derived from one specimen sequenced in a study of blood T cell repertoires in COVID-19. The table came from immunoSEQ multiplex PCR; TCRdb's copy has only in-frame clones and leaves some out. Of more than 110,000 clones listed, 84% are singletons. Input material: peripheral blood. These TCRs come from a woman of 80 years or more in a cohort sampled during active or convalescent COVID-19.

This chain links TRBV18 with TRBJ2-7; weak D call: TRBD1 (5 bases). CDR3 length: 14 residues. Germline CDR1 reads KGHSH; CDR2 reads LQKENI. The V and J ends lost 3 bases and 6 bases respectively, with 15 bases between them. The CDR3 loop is CASSPRQRRGEQYF. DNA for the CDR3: TGTGCCAGCTCACCGCGCCAGAGAAGGGGCGAGCAGTACTTC.

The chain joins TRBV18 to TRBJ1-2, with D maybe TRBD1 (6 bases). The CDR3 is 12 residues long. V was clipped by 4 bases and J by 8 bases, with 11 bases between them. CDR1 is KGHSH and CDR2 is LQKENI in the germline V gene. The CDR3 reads CASSQGTSGYTF. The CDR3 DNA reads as TGTGCCAGCTCACAGGGGACAAGCGGCTACACCTTC.

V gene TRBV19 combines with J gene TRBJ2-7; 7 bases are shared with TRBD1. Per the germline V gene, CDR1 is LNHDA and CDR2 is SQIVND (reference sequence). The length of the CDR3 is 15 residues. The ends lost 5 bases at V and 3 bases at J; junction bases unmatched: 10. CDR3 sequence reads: CASSRIEGADYEQYF. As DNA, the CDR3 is TGTGCCAGTAGTCGGATCGAGGGGGCGGACTACGAGCAGTACTTC.

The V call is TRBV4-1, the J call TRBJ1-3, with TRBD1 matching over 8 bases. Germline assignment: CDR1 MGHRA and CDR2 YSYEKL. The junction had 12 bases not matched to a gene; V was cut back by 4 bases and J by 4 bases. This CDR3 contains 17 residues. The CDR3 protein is CASSPLGLQGVGNTIYF. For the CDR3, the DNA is TGCGCCAGCAGCCCCCTGGGCCTACAGGGGGTCGGAAACACCATATATTTT.

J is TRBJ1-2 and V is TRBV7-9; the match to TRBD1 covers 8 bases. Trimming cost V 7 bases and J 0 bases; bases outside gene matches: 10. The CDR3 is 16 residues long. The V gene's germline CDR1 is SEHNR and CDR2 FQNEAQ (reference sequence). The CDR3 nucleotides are TGTGCCAGCAAAGGGCAGGGGGCTATCACTAACTATGGCTACACCTTC. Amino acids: CASKGQGAITNYGYTF.

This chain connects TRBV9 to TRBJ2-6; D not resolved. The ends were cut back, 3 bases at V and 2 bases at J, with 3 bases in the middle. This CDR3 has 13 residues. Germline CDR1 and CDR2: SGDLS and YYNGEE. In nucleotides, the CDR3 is TGTGCCAGCAGCGAGCCTGGGGCCAACGTCCTGACTTTC. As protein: CASSEPGANVLTF.

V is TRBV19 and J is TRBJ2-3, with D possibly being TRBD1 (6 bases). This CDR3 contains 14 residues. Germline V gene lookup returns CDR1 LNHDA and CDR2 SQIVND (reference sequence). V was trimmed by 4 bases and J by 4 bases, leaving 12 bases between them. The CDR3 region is CASSTWTEADTQYF. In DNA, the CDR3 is TGTGCCAGTAGTACTTGGACAGAAGCAGATACGCAGTATTTT.

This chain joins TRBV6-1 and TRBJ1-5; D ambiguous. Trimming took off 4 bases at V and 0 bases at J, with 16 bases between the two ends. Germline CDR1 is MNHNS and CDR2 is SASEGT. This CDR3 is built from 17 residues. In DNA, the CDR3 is TGTGCCAGCAGTGCTGTAGGTAGGAGTAATAGCAATCAGCCCCAGCATTTT. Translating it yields CASSAVGRSNSNQPQHF.

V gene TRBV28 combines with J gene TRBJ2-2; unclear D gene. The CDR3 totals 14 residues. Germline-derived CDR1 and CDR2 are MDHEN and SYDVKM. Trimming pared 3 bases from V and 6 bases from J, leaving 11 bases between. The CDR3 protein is CASSFSLPPGELFF. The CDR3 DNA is TGTGCCAGCAGTTTCTCCCTACCTCCCGGGGAGCTGTTTTTT.

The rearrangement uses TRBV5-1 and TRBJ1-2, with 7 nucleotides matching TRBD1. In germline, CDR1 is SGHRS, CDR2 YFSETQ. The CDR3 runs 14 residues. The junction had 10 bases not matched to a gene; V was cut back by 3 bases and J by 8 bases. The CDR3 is CASSWGTARDGYTF. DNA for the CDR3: TGCGCCAGCAGCTGGGGGACAGCTAGGGACGGCTACACCTTC.

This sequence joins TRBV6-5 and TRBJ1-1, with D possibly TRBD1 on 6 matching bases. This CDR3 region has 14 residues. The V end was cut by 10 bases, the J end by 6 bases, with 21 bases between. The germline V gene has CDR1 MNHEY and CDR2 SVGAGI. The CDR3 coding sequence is TGTGCCAAGGACCCAAAACAGGGTAACCCTGAAGCTTTCTTT. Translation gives CAKDPKQGNPEAFF.

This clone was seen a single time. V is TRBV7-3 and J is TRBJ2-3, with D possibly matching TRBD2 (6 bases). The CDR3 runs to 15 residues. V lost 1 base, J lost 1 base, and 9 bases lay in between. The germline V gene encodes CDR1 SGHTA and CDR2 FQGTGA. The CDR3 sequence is CASSLNGGRTDTQYF. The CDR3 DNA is TGTGCCAGCAGCTTAAATGGAGGGCGCACAGATACGCAGTATTTT.

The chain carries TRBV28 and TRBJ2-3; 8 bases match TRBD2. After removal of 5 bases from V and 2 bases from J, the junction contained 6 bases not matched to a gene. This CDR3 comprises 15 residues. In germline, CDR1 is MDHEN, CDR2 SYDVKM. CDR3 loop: CASSPRGGFTDTQYF. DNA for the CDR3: TGTGCCAGCAGTCCTCGGGGGGGCTTCACAGATACGCAGTATTTT.

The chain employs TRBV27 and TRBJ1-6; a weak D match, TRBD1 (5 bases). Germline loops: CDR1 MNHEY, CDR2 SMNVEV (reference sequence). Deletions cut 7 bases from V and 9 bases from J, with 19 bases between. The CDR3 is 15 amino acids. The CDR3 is CASTQGTSFRSPLHF. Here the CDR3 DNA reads TGTGCCAGCACGCAGGGCACTTCTTTCCGTTCACCCCTCCACTTT.

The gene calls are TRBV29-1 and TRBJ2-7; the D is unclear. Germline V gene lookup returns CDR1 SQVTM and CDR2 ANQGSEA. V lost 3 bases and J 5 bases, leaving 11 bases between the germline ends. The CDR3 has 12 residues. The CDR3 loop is CSVEAFRNEQYF. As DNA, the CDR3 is TGCAGCGTTGAGGCCTTTCGCAACGAGCAGTACTTC.

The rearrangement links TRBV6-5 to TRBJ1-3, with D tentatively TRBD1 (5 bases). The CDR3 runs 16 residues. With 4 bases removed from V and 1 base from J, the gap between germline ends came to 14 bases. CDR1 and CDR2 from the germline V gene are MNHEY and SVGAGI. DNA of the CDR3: TGTGCCAGCAGTTCAGGGTTAAAGAGTTCTGGAAACACCATATATTTT. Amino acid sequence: CASSSGLKSSGNTIYF.

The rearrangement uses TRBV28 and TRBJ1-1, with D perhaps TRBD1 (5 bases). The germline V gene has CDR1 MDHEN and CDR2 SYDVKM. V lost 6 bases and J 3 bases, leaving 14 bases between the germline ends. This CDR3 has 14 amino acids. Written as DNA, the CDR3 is TGTGCCAGCAGGCACGGGGGGGTGGACACTGAAGCTTTCTTT. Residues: CASRHGGVDTEAFF. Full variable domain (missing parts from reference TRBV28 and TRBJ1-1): DVKVTQSSRYLVKRTGEKVFLECVQDMDHENMFWYRQDPGLGLRLIYFSYDVKMKEKGDIPEGYSVSREKKERFSLILESASTNQTSMYLCASRHGGVDTEAFFGQGTRLTVV.